This entry is about one T cell receptor beta chain. The data stem from a study of immune evolution from preneoplasia to lung adenocarcinoma. Clones were sequenced by immunoSEQ multiplex PCR, and TCRdb holds only the in-frame ones, with some missing. The sample yields thousands of clones, roughly 80% seen once. Patient tissue came from resections in Japan or China, 2014–2017. CDR3 length: 13 residues. Germline lookup yields CDR1 ENHRY and CDR2 SYGVKD. The V and J ends lost 10 bases and 1 base respectively, with 13 bases between them. This sequence originates from a donor of 70 years or more with lung adenocarcinoma. Sequenced material: FFPE minimally invasive lung adenocarcinoma tissue. The J gene is TRBJ1-1, the V gene TRBV10-3; D might be TRBD1 (6 bases). The CDR3 bases are TGTGCCACGGGTATGGGACAGAACACTGAAGCTTTCTTT. It translates to CATGMGQNTEAFF.